This T cell receptor (beta chain) was sequenced in a study of regulatory T cells in long-lasting Graves disease. General study results and limits: Lower TCR diversity characterized persistent Graves' patients relative to newly diagnosed patients.

Construction of the TCR beta libraries employed iRepertoire HTBI primers in conjunction with Arm-PCR of CDR3 regions. Via MiXCR, TCRdb re-called the multiplex PCR reads, giving one row per CDR3 protein. The table records 560,000 or so distinct CDR3 sequences, roughly a sixth of them present only once. The time point was: newly diagnosed GD, antithyroid drugs for less than 3 months. Construction of the TCR library relied on RNA isolated from PBMCs. About this clonotype: Its antigen is undetermined.

These records were also assigned to another study, of T cells in Graves' hyperthyroidism and ophthalmopathy. As reported in that work: Patients counted as stable if ophthalmopathy did not develop within 18 months. The HTBI primer set was used in a first-round RT-PCR of the TCR CDR3.

The sequence was obtained from a man younger than 35 with Graves disease. Sequenced material: peripheral blood mononuclear cells (PBMCs), taken at new diagnosis, from a patient treated with antithyroid drugs.

The CDR3 protein is CASSFNFAETYEQYF. CDR3 DNA: TGTGCCAGCAGCTTTAATTTCGCGGAGACCTACGAGCAGTACTTC. This sequence joins TRBV7-9 and TRBJ2-7, with D hard to call. This CDR3 contains 15 residues. V was clipped by 3 bases and J by 2 bases, with 14 bases between them. CDR1 SEHNR and CDR2 FQNEAQ come from the germline V gene (reference sequence).